The 22 T cell receptor beta chains in this list originate from one sample, sequenced in a study of vaccination effects on CD4 cells after COVID-19. Repertoires were generated with immunoSEQ multiplex PCR, while TCRdb's copy carries only in-frame clones and drops some. The sample records some 31,000 clones, around three quarters being singletons. Their specific antigens are unknown. Under the ViraFEST assay, PBMC were stimulated with viral peptide pools so that antigen-specific CD4+ T cells expanded. Sequencing was performed afterwards. It was after approximately 11 days of culture that CD4+ T cells were isolated. In the vaccine recipients, nucleocapsid antibodies were negative and there was no prior SARS-CoV-2 infection. The sequences come from CD4+ T cells from PBMCs cultured with HCoV-OC43 spike peptides, collected before COVID-19 vaccination. The subset is: HCoV-OC43 spike overlapping peptide pool stimulation. All receptors come from a human donor who received a COVID-19 vaccine.

The genes are TRBV7-9 and TRBJ2-1, with 7 bases matching TRBD1. Germline V gene sequence: CDR1 SEHNR, CDR2 FQNEAQ (reference sequence). The CDR3 spans 13 residues. The V gene end was trimmed by 7 bases and the J gene end by 5 bases; junction bases not matched to a gene: 5. The CDR3 reads CASTRQGNNEQFF. The CDR3 DNA is TGTGCCAGCACCCGACAGGGTAACAATGAGCAGTTCTTC.

The chain employs TRBV14 and TRBJ2-6, with D possibly being TRBD2 (6 bases). The CDR3 consists of 18 residues. Germline loops: CDR1 SGHDN, CDR2 FVKESK. V dropped 6 bases and J dropped 0 bases, with 18 bases sitting between them. The CDR3 region has the DNA TGTGCCAGCAGGGCAAGCCTGGGACTGATCTCTGGGGCCAACGTCCTGACTTTC. Translating gives CASRASLGLISGANVLTF.

This clone showed up just a few times. This rearrangement joins TRBV7-8 to TRBJ2-2; 11 positions agree with TRBD2. The CDR3 covers 19 residues. The V and J ends lost 5 bases and 2 bases, in that order; junction bases with no gene match: 13. The germline V gene encodes CDR1 SGHVS and CDR2 FQNEAQ. The CDR3 protein is CASSPISPSGRRNTGELFF. Written as DNA, the CDR3 is TGTGCCAGCAGCCCGATCAGTCCTAGCGGGAGGCGAAACACCGGGGAGCTGTTTTTT.

The genes are TRBV2 and TRBJ2-1; 11 nucleotides line up with TRBD2. Germline V gene data show CDR1 as SNHLY and CDR2 as FYNNEI. With 6 bases clipped from V and 9 bases from J, the junction kept 10 bases outside the gene matches. The length of the CDR3 is 15 residues. The CDR3 sequence is CASRATSGRQGEQFF. In DNA form, the CDR3 reads TGTGCCAGCAGGGCCACTAGCGGGAGACAGGGTGAGCAGTTCTTC.

This chain joins TRBV28 and TRBJ1-5; D may be TRBD1 (6 bases). Germline assignment: CDR1 MDHEN and CDR2 SYDVKM. Trimming removed 3 bases from V and 6 bases from J, with 12 bases in between. This CDR3 region has 14 residues. The CDR3 reads CASSFGRGFQPQHF. As DNA, the CDR3 is TGTGCCAGCAGTTTCGGCAGGGGATTTCAGCCCCAGCATTTT.

The chain links TRBV5-6 to TRBJ1-6; 7 nucleotides match TRBD1. Trimming at V came to 4 bases and at J to 7 bases, leaving 8 bases not matched to a gene. Looked up from germline, CDR1 is SGHDT and CDR2 is YYEEEE. The CDR3 covers 15 residues. CDR3 nucleotide sequence: TGTGCCAGCAGCCCATACAGGGGTGGAAATTCACCCCTCCACTTT. This encodes CASSPYRGGNSPLHF.

The chain employs TRBV2 and TRBJ2-3, with D possibly matching TRBD1 (6 bases). The V end lost 5 bases, the J end lost 12 bases, and 12 bases lay between the germline ends. This CDR3 comprises 11 residues. Germline V gene data show CDR1 as SNHLY and CDR2 as FYNNEI. In nucleotides, the CDR3 is TGTGCCAGCAGTCGAGGGGGTCACCAGTATTTT. This codes for CASSRGGHQYF.

The sample holds a few counts of this clone. The chain uses TRBV28 and TRBJ2-3; D might be TRBD2 (6 bases). With 4 bases removed from V and 2 bases from J, the gap between germline ends came to 10 bases. This CDR3 has 14 amino acids. Germline V lookup: CDR1 MDHEN, CDR2 SYDVKM. DNA of the CDR3: TGTGCCAGCAGTTCCGGGGACTTCACAGATACGCAGTATTTT. Residues: CASSSGDFTDTQYF.

In its sample, this clone was seen a few times. The chain combines TRBV28 with TRBJ1-5, with no clear D. Germline CDR1 reads MDHEN; CDR2 reads SYDVKM. Trimming removed 8 bases at V and 2 bases at J, with 16 bases between. CDR3 length: 15 residues. CDR3 in amino acids: CASRPQDLGNQPQHF. CDR3 DNA: TGTGCCAGCCGCCCCCAGGACCTGGGCAATCAGCCCCAGCATTTT.

The rearrangement links TRBV5-1 to TRBJ1-3; perhaps TRBD1 as D (5 bases). Germline loops: CDR1 SGHRS, CDR2 YFSETQ. CDR3 length equals 15 residues. Trimming stripped 0 bases from V and 0 bases from J, with 7 bases between. In DNA, the CDR3 is TGCGCCAGCAGCTTGGACAGGAGCTCTGGAAACACCATATATTTT. Protein sequence: CASSLDRSSGNTIYF.

A few counts support this clone. The J gene is TRBJ1-1, the V gene TRBV5-4, with 7 nucleotides matching TRBD1. The germline gives CDR1 SGHNT, CDR2 YYREEE (reference sequence). Trimming cost V 4 bases and J 0 bases; bases outside gene matches: 6. The CDR3 is 15 residues long. The CDR3 sequence is CASSMYRGMNTEAFF. The CDR3 coding sequence is TGTGCCAGCAGCATGTACAGGGGCATGAACACTGAAGCTTTCTTT.

The chain is built from TRBV9 and TRBJ2-1; unclear D gene. V lost 0 bases and J lost 3, with 7 bases in between. This CDR3 comprises 14 residues. Germline V gene sequence: CDR1 SGDLS, CDR2 YYNGEE. The CDR3 DNA reads as TGTGCCAGCAGCGTAGAGCCCAACTACAATGAGCAGTTCTTC. It specifies CASSVEPNYNEQFF.

The genes are TRBV29-1 and TRBJ1-1, with TRBD1 as a possible D gene (5 bases). The V and J ends lost 8 bases and 0 bases respectively, with 10 bases between them. From germline, CDR1 is SQVTM and CDR2 ANQGSEA. The CDR3 extends over 12 amino acids. The CDR3 DNA reads TGCAGCACACGACAGATGAACACTGAAGCTTTCTTT. Amino acids: CSTRQMNTEAFF.

The chain links TRBV2 to TRBJ2-7; D is undetermined. Trimming removed 10 bases at V and 5 bases at J, with 21 bases between. The CDR3 has 14 residues. CDR1 is SNHLY and CDR2 is FYNNEI in the germline V gene. CDR3 DNA: TGTGCCACCACACTTATGGTATCCTCGCACGAGCAGTACTTC. This sequence encodes CATTLMVSSHEQYF.

The table lists this clone with a few counts. The chain carries TRBV30 and TRBJ1-1; D remains ambiguous. The CDR3 covers 14 residues. CDR1 and CDR2 (germline): GTSNPN, SVGIG (reference sequence). The V end lost 2 bases, the J end lost 1 base, and 11 bases lay between the germline ends. CDR3 sequence (DNA): TGTGCCTGGAGTTCACCGGGTAGGAACACTGAAGCTTTCTTT. This codes for CAWSSPGRNTEAFF.

The V and J genes are TRBV14 and TRBJ2-3, with 9 bases fitting TRBD1. The CDR3 is made up of 17 amino acids. V trimming: 3 bases; J trimming: 2 bases; junction bases outside the gene matches: 9. CDR1 and CDR2 from the germline V gene are SGHDN and FVKESK. CDR3 coding DNA: TGTGCCAGCAGCCAGGCCTGGGACAGGGACCTCACAGATACGCAGTATTTT. Its translation: CASSQAWDRDLTDTQYF. Looking up the rest from reference TRBV14 and TRBJ2-3 gives the full variable domain: EAGVTQFPSHSVIEKGQTVTLRCDPISGHDNLYWYRRVMGKEIKFLLHFVKESKQDESGMPNNRFLAERTGGTYSTLKVQPAELEDSGVYFCASSQAWDRDLTDTQYFGPGTRLTVL.

The chain uses TRBV3-1 (or the pseudogene TRBV3-2) and TRBJ1-2; D remains unclear. V lost 1 base and J lost 0, with 9 bases in between. CDR3 length: 15 residues. Looked up from germline, CDR1 is LGHDT and CDR2 is YNNKEL (reference sequence). The CDR3 loop reads CASSQGRGANYGYTF. CDR3 in DNA: TGTGCCAGCAGCCAAGGGCGCGGCGCTAACTATGGCTACACCTTC.

This clone was seen only a few times. The CDR3 here is CASSLVQGTADGYTF. In nucleotides, the CDR3 is TGTGCCAGCAGCTTAGTACAGGGAACGGCGGATGGCTACACCTTC. This chain uses TRBV7-9 with TRBJ1-2, with a weak D call TRBD1 (6 bases). This CDR3 spans 15 amino acids. Germline CDR1 is SEHNR and CDR2 is FQNEAQ (reference sequence). The V gene lost 1 base and the J gene lost 6 bases, with 15 bases spanning the gap.

V usage is TRBV6-5 and J usage is TRBJ2-7; possibly TRBD2 for D (5 bases). This CDR3 is built from 15 residues. V lost 7 bases, J lost 2 bases, and 18 bases lay in between. CDR1 and CDR2 from the germline V gene are MNHEY and SVGAGI. CDR3 region: CASTLRAGLTYEQYF. DNA for the CDR3: TGTGCCAGCACACTCCGGGCTGGACTCACCTACGAGCAGTACTTC.

This clone has a handful of counts. The rearrangement uses TRBV5-4 and TRBJ2-1; D gene unclear. Between the trimmed V and J ends, which lost 2 bases and 0 bases, there was a span of 12 bases. This CDR3 has 16 residues. In germline, CDR1 is SGHNT, CDR2 YYREEE (reference sequence). The CDR3 DNA is TGTGCCAGCAGCTTAGGAGCCGATGCCTCCTACAATGAGCAGTTCTTC. Translating it yields CASSLGADASYNEQFF. The whole variable domain, remainder taken from reference TRBV5-4 and TRBJ2-1, is ETGVTQSPTHLIKTRGQQVTLRCSSQSGHNTVSWYQQALGQGPQFIFQYYREEENGRGNFPPRFSGLQFPNYSSELNVNALELDDSALYLCASSLGADASYNEQFFGPGTRLTVL.

For this clone: A junction end diverges from the germline sequence, so it may reflect a read error. The genes are TRBV15 and TRBJ2-5; 12 bases line up with TRBD2. The CDR3 loop spans 18 amino acids. CDR1 and CDR2 from the germline V gene are LNHNV and YYDKDF (reference sequence). Here the CDR3 reads CATSRGLVLAGGQGTQYF. CDR3 coding DNA: TGTGCCACCAGCAGGGGCCTGGTACTAGCGGGGGGCCAAGGGACCCAGTACTTC.

The genes are TRBV5-1 and TRBJ1-1, with 8 bases fitting TRBD1. The CDR3 runs 13 residues. With 6 bases clipped from V and 5 bases from J, the junction kept 6 bases outside the gene matches. Germline assignment: CDR1 SGHRS and CDR2 YFSETQ. This CDR3 reads CASTPDRVTEAFF. In DNA, the CDR3 is TGCGCCAGCACCCCGGACAGGGTTACTGAAGCTTTCTTT. The full variable domain, completed using reference TRBV5-1 and TRBJ1-1, is KAGVTQTPRYLIKTRGQQVTLSCSPISGHRSVSWYQQTPGQGLQFLFEYFSETQRNKGNFPGRFSGRQFSNSRSEMNVSTLELGDSALYLCASTPDRVTEAFFGQGTRLTVV.